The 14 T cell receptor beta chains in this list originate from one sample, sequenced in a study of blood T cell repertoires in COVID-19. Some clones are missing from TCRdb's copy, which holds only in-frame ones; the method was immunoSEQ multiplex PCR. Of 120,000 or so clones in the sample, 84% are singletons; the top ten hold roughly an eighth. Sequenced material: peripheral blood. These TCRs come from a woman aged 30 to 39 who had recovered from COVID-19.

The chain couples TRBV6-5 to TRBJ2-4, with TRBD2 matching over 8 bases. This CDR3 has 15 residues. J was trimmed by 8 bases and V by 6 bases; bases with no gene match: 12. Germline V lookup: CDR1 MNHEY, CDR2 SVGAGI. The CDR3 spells CASSGSGTPPDIQYF. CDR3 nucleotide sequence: TGTGCCAGCAGCGGTAGCGGGACCCCCCCGGACATTCAGTACTTC.

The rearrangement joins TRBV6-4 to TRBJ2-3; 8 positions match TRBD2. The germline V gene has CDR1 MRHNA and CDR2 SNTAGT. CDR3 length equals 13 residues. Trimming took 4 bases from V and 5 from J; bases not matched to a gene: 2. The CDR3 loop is CASSVLAGDTQYF. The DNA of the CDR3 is TGTGCCAGCAGTGTTCTAGCGGGAGATACGCAGTATTTT.

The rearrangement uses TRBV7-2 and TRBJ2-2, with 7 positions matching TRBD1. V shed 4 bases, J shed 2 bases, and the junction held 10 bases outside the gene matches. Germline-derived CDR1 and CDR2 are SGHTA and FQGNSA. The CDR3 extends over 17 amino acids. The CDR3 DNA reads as TGTGCCAGCAGCTCGAAGACAGGGTCTATCAACACCGGGGAGCTGTTTTTT. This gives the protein CASSSKTGSINTGELFF.

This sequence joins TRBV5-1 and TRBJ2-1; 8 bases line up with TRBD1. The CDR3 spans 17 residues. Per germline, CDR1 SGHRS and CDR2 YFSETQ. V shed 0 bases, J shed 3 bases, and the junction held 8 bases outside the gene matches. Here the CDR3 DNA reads TGCGCCAGCAGCTTGGCCAGGTCGGGACAGGACTACAATGAGCAGTTCTTC. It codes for CASSLARSGQDYNEQFF. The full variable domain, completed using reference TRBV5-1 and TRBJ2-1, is KAGVTQTPRYLIKTRGQQVTLSCSPISGHRSVSWYQQTPGQGLQFLFEYFSETQRNKGNFPGRFSGRQFSNSRSEMNVSTLELGDSALYLCASSLARSGQDYNEQFFGPGTRLTVL.

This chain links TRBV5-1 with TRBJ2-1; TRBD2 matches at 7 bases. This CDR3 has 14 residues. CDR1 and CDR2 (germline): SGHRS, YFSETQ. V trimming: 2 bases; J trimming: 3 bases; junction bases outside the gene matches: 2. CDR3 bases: TGCGCCAGCAGCTTAGCGGGGAGCTACAATGAGCAGTTCTTC. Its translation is CASSLAGSYNEQFF.

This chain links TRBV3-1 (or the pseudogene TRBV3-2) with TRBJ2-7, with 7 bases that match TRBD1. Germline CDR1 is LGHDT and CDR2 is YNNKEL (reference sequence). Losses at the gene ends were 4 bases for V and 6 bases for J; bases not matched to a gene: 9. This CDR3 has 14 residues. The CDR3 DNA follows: TGTGCCAGCAGCCCACGGACAGGAATGGGCGAGCAGTACTTC. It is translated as CASSPRTGMGEQYF.

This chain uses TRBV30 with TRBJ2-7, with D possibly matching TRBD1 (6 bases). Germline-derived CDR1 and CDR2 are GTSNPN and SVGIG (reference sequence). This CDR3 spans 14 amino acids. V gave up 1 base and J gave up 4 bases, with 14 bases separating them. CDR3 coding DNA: TGTGCCTGGAGTGGAGGACGAACAGGGTACGAGCAGTACTTC. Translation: CAWSGGRTGYEQYF.

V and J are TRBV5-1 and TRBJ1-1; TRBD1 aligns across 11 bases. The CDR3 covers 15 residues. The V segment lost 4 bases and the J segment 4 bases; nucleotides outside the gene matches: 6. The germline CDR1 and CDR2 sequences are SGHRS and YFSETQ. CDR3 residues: CASSRSGTGGTEAFF. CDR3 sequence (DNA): TGCGCCAGCAGCCGATCCGGGACAGGGGGCACTGAAGCTTTCTTT.

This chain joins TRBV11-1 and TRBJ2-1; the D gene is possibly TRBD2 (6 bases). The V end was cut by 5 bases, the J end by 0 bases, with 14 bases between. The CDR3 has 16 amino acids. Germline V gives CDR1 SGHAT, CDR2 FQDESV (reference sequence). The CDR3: CASSTWRDSSYNEQFF. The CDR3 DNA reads TGTGCCAGCAGCACCTGGCGGGATAGCTCCTACAATGAGCAGTTCTTC.

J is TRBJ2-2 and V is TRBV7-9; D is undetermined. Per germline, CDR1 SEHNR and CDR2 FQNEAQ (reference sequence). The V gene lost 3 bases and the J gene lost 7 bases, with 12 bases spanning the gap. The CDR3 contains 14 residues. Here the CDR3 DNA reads TGTGCCAGCAGCTTTAGGCAGGATCACGGGGAGCTGTTTTTT. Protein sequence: CASSFRQDHGELFF.

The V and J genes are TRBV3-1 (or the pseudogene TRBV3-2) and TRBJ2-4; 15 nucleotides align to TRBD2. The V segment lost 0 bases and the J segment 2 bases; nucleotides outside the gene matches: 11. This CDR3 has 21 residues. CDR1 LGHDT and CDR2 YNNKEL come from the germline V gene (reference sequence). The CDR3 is CASSQDLGLAGGPLSKNIQYF. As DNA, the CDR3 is TGTGCCAGCAGCCAAGATCTAGGACTAGCGGGGGGGCCTCTTTCCAAAAACATTCAGTACTTC.

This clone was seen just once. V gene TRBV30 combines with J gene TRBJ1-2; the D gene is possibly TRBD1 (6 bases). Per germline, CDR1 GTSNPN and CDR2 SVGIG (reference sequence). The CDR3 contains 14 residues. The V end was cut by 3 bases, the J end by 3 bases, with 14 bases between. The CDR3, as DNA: TGTGCCTGGAGACTACAGGGTAGGGACTATGGCTACACCTTC. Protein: CAWRLQGRDYGYTF.

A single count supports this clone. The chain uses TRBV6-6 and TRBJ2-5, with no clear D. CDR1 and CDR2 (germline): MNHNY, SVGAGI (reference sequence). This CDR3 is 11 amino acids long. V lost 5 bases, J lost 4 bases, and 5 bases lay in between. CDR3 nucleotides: TGTGCCAGCAGTAGAGCAGAGACCCAGTACTTC. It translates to CASSRAETQYF.

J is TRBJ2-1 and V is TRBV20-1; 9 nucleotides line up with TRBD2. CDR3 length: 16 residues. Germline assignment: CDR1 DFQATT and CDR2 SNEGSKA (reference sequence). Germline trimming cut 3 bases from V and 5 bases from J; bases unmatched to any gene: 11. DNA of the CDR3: TGCAGTGCTAGTTCGCTAGCGGGAAGATACCACAATGAGCAGTTCTTC. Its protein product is CSASSLAGRYHNEQFF.